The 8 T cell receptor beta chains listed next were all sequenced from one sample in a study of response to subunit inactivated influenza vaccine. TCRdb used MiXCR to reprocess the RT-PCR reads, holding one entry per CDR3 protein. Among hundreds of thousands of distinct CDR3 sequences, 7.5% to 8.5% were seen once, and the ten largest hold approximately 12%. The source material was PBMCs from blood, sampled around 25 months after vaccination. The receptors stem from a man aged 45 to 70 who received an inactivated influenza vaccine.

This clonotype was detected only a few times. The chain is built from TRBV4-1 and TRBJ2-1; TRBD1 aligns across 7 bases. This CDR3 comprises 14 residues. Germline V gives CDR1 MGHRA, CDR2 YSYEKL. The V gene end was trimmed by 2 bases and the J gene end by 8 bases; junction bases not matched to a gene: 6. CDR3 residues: CASSQIDRVYEQFF. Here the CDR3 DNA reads TGCGCCAGCAGCCAAATTGACAGGGTCTATGAGCAGTTCTTC.

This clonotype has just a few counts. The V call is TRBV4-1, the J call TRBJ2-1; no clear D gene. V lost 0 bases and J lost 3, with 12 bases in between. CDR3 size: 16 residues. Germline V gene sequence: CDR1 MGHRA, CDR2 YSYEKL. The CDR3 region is CASSQETWAVYNEQFF. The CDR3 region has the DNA TGCGCCAGCAGCCAAGAAACTTGGGCGGTCTACAATGAGCAGTTCTTC.

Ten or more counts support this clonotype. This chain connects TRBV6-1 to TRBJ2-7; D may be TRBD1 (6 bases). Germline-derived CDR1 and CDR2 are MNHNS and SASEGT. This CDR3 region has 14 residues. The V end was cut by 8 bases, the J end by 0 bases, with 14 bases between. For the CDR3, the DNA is TGTGCCAGCTCGGGACACCTGAGCTCCTACGAGCAGTACTTC. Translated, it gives CASSGHLSSYEQYF.

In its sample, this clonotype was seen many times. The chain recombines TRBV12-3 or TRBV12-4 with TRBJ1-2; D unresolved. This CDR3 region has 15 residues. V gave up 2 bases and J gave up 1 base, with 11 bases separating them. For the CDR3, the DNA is TGTGCCAGCAGTTTACTGGCAGCCGATAACTATGGCTACACCTTC. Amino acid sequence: CASSLLAADNYGYTF.

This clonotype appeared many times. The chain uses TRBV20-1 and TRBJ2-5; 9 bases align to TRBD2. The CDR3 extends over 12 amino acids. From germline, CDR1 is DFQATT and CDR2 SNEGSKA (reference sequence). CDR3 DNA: TGCAGCGTGACTAGCGGAAAAGAGACCCAGTACTTC. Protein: CSVTSGKETQYF.

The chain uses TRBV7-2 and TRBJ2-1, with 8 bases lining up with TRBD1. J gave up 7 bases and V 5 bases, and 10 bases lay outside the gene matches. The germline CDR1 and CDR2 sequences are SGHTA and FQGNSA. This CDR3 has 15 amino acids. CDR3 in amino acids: CASSRSGGLGNEQFF. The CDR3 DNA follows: TGTGCCAGCAGCCGGTCAGGGGGCCTCGGGAATGAGCAGTTCTTC.

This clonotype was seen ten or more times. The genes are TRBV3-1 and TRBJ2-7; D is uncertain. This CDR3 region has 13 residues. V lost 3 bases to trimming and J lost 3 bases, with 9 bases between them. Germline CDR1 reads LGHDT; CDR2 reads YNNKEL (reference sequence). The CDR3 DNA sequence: TGTGCCAGCAGCCAGGGGTTGATCTACGAGCAGTACTTC. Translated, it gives CASSQGLIYEQYF.

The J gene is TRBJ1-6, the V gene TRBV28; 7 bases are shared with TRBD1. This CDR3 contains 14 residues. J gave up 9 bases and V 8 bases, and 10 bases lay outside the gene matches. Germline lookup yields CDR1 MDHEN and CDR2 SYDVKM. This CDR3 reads CASRTGVYLSPLHF. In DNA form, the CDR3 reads TGTGCCAGCCGAACAGGGGTCTATCTTTCACCCCTCCACTTT.